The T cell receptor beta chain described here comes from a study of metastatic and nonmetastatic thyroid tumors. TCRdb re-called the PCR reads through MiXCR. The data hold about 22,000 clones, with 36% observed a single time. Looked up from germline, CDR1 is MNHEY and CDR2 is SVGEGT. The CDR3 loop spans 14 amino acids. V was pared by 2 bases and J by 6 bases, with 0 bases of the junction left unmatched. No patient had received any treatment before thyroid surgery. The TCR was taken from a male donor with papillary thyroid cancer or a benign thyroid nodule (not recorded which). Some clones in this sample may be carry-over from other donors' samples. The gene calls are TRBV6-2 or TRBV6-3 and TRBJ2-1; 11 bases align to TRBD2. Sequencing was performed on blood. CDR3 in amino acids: CASSYGTSGNEQFF. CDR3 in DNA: TGTGCCAGCAGTTACGGGACTAGCGGCAATGAGCAGTTCTTC.